The 15 T cell receptor beta chains reported below all come from one sample, sequenced in a study of regulatory T cells in long-lasting Graves disease. The time point is: newly diagnosed GD, antithyroid drugs for less than 3 months. PBMC-extracted RNA yielded the TCR library. For TCR beta, libraries came from iRepertoire HTBI primers and Arm-PCR of CDR3 regions. One entry per CDR3 protein, called by TCRdb with MiXCR from the multiplex PCR reads. The repertoire holds some 330,000 distinct CDR3 sequences, roughly 12% seen once, with approximately 17% in the top ten. A further study also used this sample, focusing on T cells in Graves' hyperthyroidism and ophthalmopathy.

The specimen was peripheral blood mononuclear cells (PBMCs), collected at new diagnosis, from a patient treated with antithyroid drugs. These receptors originate from a woman aged 18-29 years with Graves disease.

The rearrangement joins TRBV4-3 to TRBJ1-1, with no clear D. The germline V gene has CDR1 LGHNA and CDR2 YSLEER. V lost 5 bases, J lost 0 bases, and 10 bases lay in between. The CDR3 covers 14 residues. The CDR3 is CASSAGRVNTEAFF. In nucleotides, the CDR3 is TGCGCCAGCAGCGCTGGGAGGGTGAACACTGAAGCTTTCTTT.

This clonotype showed up many times. The V and J genes are TRBV24-1 and TRBJ2-7; D perhaps matches TRBD1 (6 bases). The CDR3 is made up of 15 amino acids. Per germline, CDR1 KGHDR and CDR2 SFDVKD. Trimming took 4 bases from V and 6 from J, leaving 18 bases between them. The CDR3 nucleotides read TGTGCCACCAGTGACCCCGGGACATTGAGTGGCGAGCAGTACTTC. Translating it yields CATSDPGTLSGEQYF.

This sequence joins TRBV11-2 and TRBJ2-5, with 7 bases that match TRBD2. The germline V gene encodes CDR1 SGHAT and CDR2 FQNNGV. The CDR3 covers 19 residues. Trimming cost V 5 bases and J 5 bases; bases outside gene matches: 23. The CDR3 nucleotides read TGTGCCAGCAGCCGAGGTACTAGCGCCGCATCAGAGTGGCGGGAGACCCAGTACTTC. Its translation: CASSRGTSAASEWRETQYF.

The sample holds many counts of this clonotype. V is TRBV12-3 or TRBV12-4 and J is TRBJ1-4; D not certain. V lost 1 base and J lost 8, with 8 bases in between. CDR3 length equals 13 residues. CDR3 in amino acids: CASSLERGEKLFF. The CDR3 DNA follows: TGTGCCAGCAGTTTAGAAAGAGGAGAAAAACTGTTTTTT.

This clonotype has at least ten counts. J is TRBJ2-7 and V is TRBV18, with TRBD1 as a possible D gene (6 bases). Germline values: CDR1 KGHSH, CDR2 LQKENI. This CDR3 has 15 amino acids. The ends were cut back, 1 base at V and 0 bases at J, with 10 bases in the middle. This chain's CDR3 is CASSPRGGDSYEQYF. In DNA, the CDR3 is TGTGCCAGCTCACCACGAGGGGGAGACTCCTACGAGCAGTACTTC.

As for this clonotype: Being one base from a much bigger clone, this may be a read error. This chain joins TRBV7-8 and TRBJ1-1; no reliable D call. This CDR3 spans 15 amino acids. Germline CDR1 and CDR2: SGHVS and FQNEAQ. CDR3 DNA sequence: TGTGCCAACAGCTTAAACGGAAGAGCGAACACTGAAGCTTTCTTT. Translating gives CANSLNGRANTEAFF.

This clonotype showed up just a few times. This chain joins TRBV20-1 and TRBJ1-1; D is uncertain. This CDR3 contains 12 residues. In germline, CDR1 is DFQATT, CDR2 SNEGSKA (reference sequence). V was pared by 6 bases and J by 6 bases, with 14 bases between. Here the CDR3 reads CSARTLSAEAFF. CDR3 bases: TGCAGTGCCCGGACCCTGTCGGCTGAAGCTTTCTTT.

This clonotype was picked up many times. This chain uses TRBV6-1 with TRBJ2-5; 8 nucleotides align to TRBD1. Germline V lookup: CDR1 MNHNS, CDR2 SASEGT. The CDR3 totals 14 residues. V was clipped by 7 bases and J by 2 bases; unmatched bases: 6. CDR3 region: CASNGQGRQETQYF. CDR3 nucleotide sequence: TGTGCCAGCAACGGACAGGGTAGACAAGAGACCCAGTACTTC.

This clonotype was detected ten times or more. V usage is TRBV6-2 or TRBV6-3 and J usage is TRBJ2-1; D gene ambiguous. V lost 0 bases to trimming and J lost 6 bases, with 6 bases between them. CDR3 length: 13 residues. The germline gives CDR1 MNHEY, CDR2 SVGEGT. CDR3 in DNA: TGTGCCAGCAGTTACTCGGAGAGCAATGAGCAGTTCTTC. Amino acids: CASSYSESNEQFF.

The sample holds a few counts of this clonotype. An end of the junction differs from the germline gene, which may be a read error. This chain links TRBV19 with TRBJ1-1, with unresolved D. Germline lookup yields CDR1 LNHDA and CDR2 SQIVND (reference sequence). The CDR3 length is 14 residues. CDR3: CASSIPGVSTGAFF. CDR3 sequence (DNA): TGTGCCAGTAGTATCCCCGGGGTTAGCACTGGAGCTTTCTTT. Together with reference TRBV19 and TRBJ1-1, the CDR3 gives the full variable domain: DGGITQSPKYLFRKEGQNVTLSCEQNLNHDAMYWYRQDPGQGLRLIYYSQIVNDFQKGDIAEGYSVSREKKESFPLTVTSAQKNPTAFYLCASSIPGVSTGAFFGQGTRLTVV.

This clonotype was seen at least ten times. V usage is TRBV20-1 and J usage is TRBJ2-3, with D maybe TRBD2 (5 bases). The V gene lost 1 base and the J gene lost 6 bases, with 5 bases spanning the gap. Looked up from germline, CDR1 is DFQATT and CDR2 is SNEGSKA (reference sequence). The CDR3 length is 11 residues. The CDR3 spells CSARGGDTQYF. The CDR3, as DNA: TGCAGTGCTAGAGGCGGGGATACGCAGTATTTT.

This chain connects TRBV27 to TRBJ2-1; TRBD2 matches at 8 bases. This CDR3 has 15 amino acids. Germline CDR1 reads MNHEY; CDR2 reads SMNVEV (reference sequence). V shed 3 bases, J shed 2 bases, and the junction held 3 bases outside the gene matches. The CDR3 protein is CASSLGLGTYNEQFF. The DNA for the CDR3 is TGTGCCAGCAGTTTGGGACTAGGGACCTACAATGAGCAGTTCTTC.

Remarks on this clonotype: A junction end diverges from the germline sequence, so it may reflect a read error. The chain uses TRBV7-8 and TRBJ1-6, with D tentatively TRBD1 (5 bases). The CDR3 loop spans 16 amino acids. Per the germline V gene, CDR1 is SGHVS and CDR2 is FQNEAQ. CDR3 residues: CASTTSGVSFNSLLHF. CDR3 DNA: TGTGCCAGCACCACCTCGGGGGTCAGTTTTAATTCACTCCTCCACTTT.

This clonotype was picked up many times. The gene calls are TRBV7-2 and TRBJ2-3; TRBD2 aligns across 8 bases. This CDR3 is built from 18 residues. Germline V gene lookup returns CDR1 SGHTA and CDR2 FQGNSA. Losses at the gene ends were 4 bases for V and 3 bases for J; bases not matched to a gene: 15. CDR3 region: CASSSYPMIREGTDTQYF. Written as DNA, the CDR3 is TGTGCCAGCAGCTCATACCCGATGATCCGGGAGGGGACAGATACGCAGTATTTT.

The chain is built from TRBV19 and TRBJ2-1; D is unresolved. This CDR3 has 13 amino acids. Germline V lookup: CDR1 LNHDA, CDR2 SQIVND (reference sequence). Trimming pared 5 bases from V and 2 bases from J, leaving 7 bases between. The CDR3, as DNA: TGTGCCAGTAGTTTAACAGCCTACAATGAGCAGTTCTTC. Translated: CASSLTAYNEQFF.